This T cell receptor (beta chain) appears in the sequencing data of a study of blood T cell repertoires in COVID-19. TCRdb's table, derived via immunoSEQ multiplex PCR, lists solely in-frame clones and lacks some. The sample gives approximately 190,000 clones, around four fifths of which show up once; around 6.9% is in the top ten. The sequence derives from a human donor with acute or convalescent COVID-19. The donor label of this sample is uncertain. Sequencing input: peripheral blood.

The CDR3 coding sequence is TGTGCCAGCAGCCCTCAGGCTGAGCAGTTCTTC. Translated: CASSPQAEQFF. V and J are TRBV7-2 and TRBJ2-1; D remains ambiguous. The CDR3 consists of 11 residues. V shed 5 bases and J shed 9 bases, with 8 bases lying between them. From germline, CDR1 is SGHTA and CDR2 FQGNSA.